The 30 T cell receptor beta chains listed next were all sequenced from one sample in a study of blood T cells in healthy people across ages. A second PCR of about 6 to 11 cycles used a sample-barcoded 5' primer and a J-beta primer mix. TCRdb processed the 5' RACE reads anew with MiXCR; each CDR3 protein has one entry. The data hold approximately 900,000 distinct CDR3 sequences, with 25% to 30% observed a single time. The same data also went into a second study, on T cells of mothers and their children.

Sequences were obtained from blood. Every receptor here comes from a woman aged 40 to 55 in good health.

This clonotype was detected many times. The chain combines TRBV7-8 with TRBJ2-5, with D maybe TRBD2 (5 bases). V shed 5 bases and J shed 3 bases, with 10 bases lying between them. Germline V gene sequence: CDR1 SGHVS, CDR2 FQNEAQ. CDR3 size: 13 residues. CDR3: CASSHTGEETQYF. The CDR3 bases are TGTGCCAGCAGCCACACCGGGGAAGAGACCCAGTACTTC.

The J gene is TRBJ2-3, the V gene TRBV4-3; D gene uncertain. This CDR3 comprises 16 residues. Trimming removed 1 base at V and 1 base at J, with 12 bases between. Germline CDR1 is LGHNA and CDR2 is YSLEER. The CDR3 loop is CASSQVYQVGTDTQYF. CDR3 nucleotides: TGCGCCAGCAGCCAAGTTTATCAAGTCGGCACAGATACGCAGTATTTT.

This clonotype was seen only once. J is TRBJ2-1 and V is TRBV9, with D possibly TRBD2 on 6 matching bases. The germline CDR1 and CDR2 sequences are SGDLS and YYNGEE. V was pared by 6 bases and J by 13 bases, with 26 bases between. The length of the CDR3 is 15 residues. This CDR3 is CASNGGASEWETQFF. As DNA, the CDR3 is TGTGCCAGCAACGGAGGGGCTAGCGAGTGGGAGACCCAGTTCTTC.

This clonotype was observed a few times. This rearrangement joins TRBV24-1 to TRBJ2-1; maybe TRBD2 (5 bases). In germline, CDR1 is KGHDR, CDR2 SFDVKD. The V and J ends lost 1 base and 7 bases respectively, with 13 bases between them. The CDR3 totals 15 residues. CDR3 sequence: CATSDLGPGDNEQFF. The CDR3 DNA reads as TGTGCCACCAGTGATTTAGGGCCCGGGGATAATGAGCAGTTCTTC.

In this sample, this clonotype turned up many times. The chain combines TRBV28 with TRBJ2-7, with D hard to call. V lost 4 bases and J 2 bases, leaving 9 bases between the germline ends. Germline CDR1 MDHEN, CDR2 SYDVKM. The CDR3 has 13 residues. CDR3 DNA sequence: TGTGCCAGCAGTTCGCACAACCCCTACGAGCAGTACTTC. Translating gives CASSSHNPYEQYF.

With regard to this clonotype: This clone may be a read error of a much larger clone one base away. The rearrangement uses TRBV29-1 and TRBJ2-7, with a weak D call TRBD2 (6 bases). V lost 3 bases and J lost 0, with 9 bases in between. The germline V gene encodes CDR1 SQVTM and CDR2 ANQGSEA. This CDR3 is 13 amino acids long. Here the CDR3 DNA reads TGCAGCGTTGAGATCGGGAGCTCCTACGAGCAGTACGTC. This sequence encodes CSVEIGSSYEQYV.

This chain joins TRBV9 and TRBJ2-3; 10 bases map to TRBD1. V lost 3 bases and J lost 1; bases outside the gene matches: 5. This CDR3 region has 16 residues. Germline values: CDR1 SGDLS, CDR2 YYNGEE. The CDR3: CASSGQGALGTDTQYF. The CDR3 region has the DNA TGTGCCAGCAGCGGACAGGGGGCGTTGGGCACAGATACGCAGTATTTT.

The CDR3 here is CASSEDRATNEKLFF. The CDR3 region has the DNA TGTGCCAGCAGTGAAGACAGGGCTACTAATGAAAAACTGTTTTTT. The rearrangement uses TRBV2 and TRBJ1-4; D perhaps matches TRBD1 (6 bases). CDR3 length equals 15 residues. Germline V gene data show CDR1 as SNHLY and CDR2 as FYNNEI. V was trimmed by 1 base and J by 2 bases, leaving 8 bases between them.

This clonotype was observed a few times. This chain links TRBV10-3 with TRBJ2-1, with TRBD2 identical over 9 bases. The J segment lost 6 bases and the V segment lost 2 bases, leaving 8 bases of the junction unmatched. Germline CDR1 reads ENHRY; CDR2 reads SYGVKD. The CDR3 extends over 16 amino acids. DNA for the CDR3: TGTGCCATCAGTGAGGGCGGCGGGGGGGCCTGCAATGAGCAGTTCTTC. Protein product: CAISEGGGGACNEQFF.

This clonotype was picked up many times. V and J are TRBV20-1 and TRBJ2-7; TRBD1 matches 7 bases. V trimming: 6 bases; J trimming: 4 bases; junction bases outside the gene matches: 6. This CDR3 comprises 12 residues. Germline values: CDR1 DFQATT, CDR2 SNEGSKA (reference sequence). The CDR3 nucleotides are TGCAGTGCAGAAGGGGGCGGGTACGAGCAGTACTTC. Translating it yields CSAEGGGYEQYF.

This clonotype was observed a few times. The chain employs TRBV5-5 and TRBJ2-6, with D perhaps TRBD2 (5 bases). The V end was cut by 2 bases, the J end by 0 bases, with 9 bases between. This CDR3 is built from 16 residues. Germline CDR1 is SGHKS and CDR2 is YYEKEE (reference sequence). The CDR3 sequence: CASSFNGDSGANVLTF. For the CDR3, the DNA is TGTGCCAGCAGCTTCAACGGGGACTCTGGGGCCAACGTCCTGACTTTC.

The CDR3 nucleotides are TGTGCCAGCGGCGTTACAGGGGGCGCCGGCGATGAGCAGTTCTTC. It codes for CASGVTGGAGDEQFF. The rearrangement joins TRBV7-9 to TRBJ2-1; 9 bases map to TRBD1. Germline V gives CDR1 SEHNR, CDR2 FQNEAQ (reference sequence). This CDR3 spans 15 amino acids. V shed 8 bases and J 8 bases; nucleotides not matched to a gene: 13.

V and J are TRBV4-1 and TRBJ1-4; D is unresolved. The ends were cut back, 11 bases at V and 0 bases at J, with 22 bases in the middle. This CDR3 has 17 residues. Germline V gene sequence: CDR1 MGHRA, CDR2 YSYEKL. Here the CDR3 DNA reads TGCGCCGGTCGTCGGACGGAAGTTATTGCAACTAATGAAAAACTGTTTTTT. It yields the protein CAGRRTEVIATNEKLFF.

The chain is built from TRBV27 and TRBJ1-4, with TRBD1 identical over 8 bases. The CDR3 extends over 15 amino acids. The V gene's germline CDR1 is MNHEY and CDR2 SMNVEV (reference sequence). J was trimmed by 8 bases and V by 1 base; bases with no gene match: 6. CDR3 amino acids: CASSLYRDRPEKLFF. As DNA, the CDR3 is TGTGCCAGCAGTTTATACCGGGACAGGCCAGAAAAACTGTTTTTT.

This clonotype was observed a few times. V gene TRBV20-1 combines with J gene TRBJ1-1, with D perhaps matching TRBD1 (5 bases). Trimming pared 2 bases from V and 0 bases from J, leaving 10 bases between. The CDR3 has 14 residues. The V gene's germline CDR1 is DFQATT and CDR2 SNEGSKA (reference sequence). This CDR3 reads CSARPTEMNTEAFF. Here the CDR3 DNA reads TGCAGTGCTAGACCGACAGAGATGAACACTGAAGCTTTCTTT.

This chain links TRBV2 with TRBJ2-5, with 7 bases identical to TRBD2. Germline V gene data show CDR1 as SNHLY and CDR2 as FYNNEI. V lost 3 bases and J lost 1; bases outside the gene matches: 2. The CDR3 length is 14 residues. The CDR3, as DNA: TGTGCCAGCAGTGAGTGGGGGGGCCAAGAGACCCAGTACTTC. This codes for CASSEWGGQETQYF.

This clonotype came up many times. The genes are TRBV29-1 and TRBJ2-3; TRBD2 aligns across 9 bases. The V gene end was trimmed by 4 bases and the J gene end by 1 base; junction bases not matched to a gene: 3. Germline V gene data show CDR1 as SQVTM and CDR2 as ANQGSEA. The CDR3 length is 14 residues. This chain's CDR3 is CSVAASGGTDTQYF. CDR3 DNA: TGCAGCGTTGCGGCTAGCGGGGGCACAGATACGCAGTATTTT.

This chain joins TRBV20-1 and TRBJ1-5, with a tentative D call TRBD1 (5 bases). The CDR3 contains 14 residues. CDR1 is DFQATT, CDR2 SNEGSKA, per germline (reference sequence). V was clipped by 6 bases and J by 0 bases, with 12 bases between them. CDR3 residues: CSASGGYSNQPQHF. The CDR3 coding sequence is TGCAGTGCCTCGGGGGGATATAGCAATCAGCCCCAGCATTTT.

This clonotype was counted at least ten times. The V and J genes are TRBV24-1 and TRBJ2-5, with 7 bases identical to TRBD1. Germline CDR1 is KGHDR and CDR2 is SFDVKD. CDR3 length: 15 residues. J lost 0 bases, V lost 2 bases, and 2 bases had no gene match. CDR3 in DNA: TGTGCCACCAGTGATTCGGGACAGTACCAAGAGACCCAGTACTTC. It codes for CATSDSGQYQETQYF.

In its sample, this clonotype was seen a few times. The chain uses TRBV12-3 or TRBV12-4 and TRBJ2-7, with a possible D match to TRBD2 (5 bases). The CDR3 loop spans 13 amino acids. V gave up 0 bases and J gave up 7 bases, with 10 bases separating them. CDR3 amino acids: CASSLAPGLEQYF. CDR3 coding DNA: TGTGCCAGCAGTTTAGCGCCCGGACTGGAGCAGTACTTC.

The rearrangement uses TRBV20-1 and TRBJ2-5, with D possibly TRBD1 on 5 matching bases. The CDR3 has 13 amino acids. V was shortened by 6 bases and J by 5 bases, with 16 bases between the two germline ends. Germline V gene data show CDR1 as DFQATT and CDR2 as SNEGSKA (reference sequence). CDR3 sequence (DNA): TGCAGTGCCCCGTCTTCAGGGTCGGAGACCCAGTACTTC. Its translation is CSAPSSGSETQYF.

This clonotype appeared many times. The chain links TRBV9 to TRBJ2-1; the match to TRBD2 covers 11 bases. Germline V gene lookup returns CDR1 SGDLS and CDR2 YYNGEE. After removal of 4 bases from V and 5 bases from J, the junction contained 5 bases not matched to a gene. The CDR3 loop spans 15 amino acids. CDR3 amino acids: CASSPQLAGDNEQFF. DNA of the CDR3: TGTGCCAGCAGCCCCCAACTAGCGGGGGACAATGAGCAGTTCTTC.

This clonotype was counted between two and nine times. The chain links TRBV30 to TRBJ1-1; no reliable D call. The CDR3 has 14 residues. Deletions cut 5 bases from V and 2 bases from J, with 15 bases between. Germline loops: CDR1 GTSNPN, CDR2 SVGIG (reference sequence). CDR3 protein: CAWVGVASNTEAFF. CDR3 DNA: TGTGCCTGGGTGGGAGTAGCCAGCAACACTGAAGCTTTCTTT.

This clonotype occurred once. The rearrangement uses TRBV28 and TRBJ1-2; the D is unclear. Trimming stripped 3 bases from V and 7 bases from J, with 9 bases between. This CDR3 region has 12 residues. From germline, CDR1 is MDHEN and CDR2 SYDVKM. CDR3 amino acids: CASSFGRIGYTF. In DNA, the CDR3 is TGTGCCAGCAGTTTTGGACGAATTGGCTACACCTTC.

The V gene is TRBV7-6, the J gene TRBJ2-3, with 8 bases lining up with TRBD1. Germline trimming cut 0 bases from V and 6 bases from J; bases unmatched to any gene: 8. Germline V gene sequence: CDR1 SGHVS, CDR2 FNYEAQ. The length of the CDR3 is 16 residues. The CDR3 loop reads CASSLAQGARGDTQYF. CDR3 sequence (DNA): TGTGCCAGCAGCTTAGCGCAGGGGGCAAGAGGTGATACGCAGTATTTT. Together with reference TRBV7-6 and TRBJ2-3, the CDR3 gives the full variable domain: GAGVSQSPRYKVTKRGQDVALRCDPISGHVSLYWYRQALGQGPEFLTYFNYEAQQDKSGLPNDRFSAERPEGSISTLTIQRTEQRDSAMYRCASSLAQGARGDTQYFGPGTRLTVL.

This clonotype occurred a few times. This chain links TRBV5-1 with TRBJ2-1; 7 nucleotides line up with TRBD1. Germline lookup yields CDR1 SGHRS and CDR2 YFSETQ. The CDR3 runs to 14 residues. V gave up 3 bases and J gave up 15 bases; unmatched junction bases: 15. The CDR3 spells CASSSSQDRTARFF. The CDR3 DNA is TGCGCCAGCAGCTCCTCCCAGGACAGGACGGCGCGGTTCTTC.

This clonotype was recorded a few times. The chain couples TRBV7-6 to TRBJ2-1; 9 bases fit TRBD2. The CDR3 has 18 residues. With V trimmed by 4 bases and J by 1 base, 11 bases remained unmatched. CDR1 and CDR2 from the germline V gene are SGHVS and FNYEAQ. Here the CDR3 reads CASSYQAGGPTSYNEQFF. In DNA, the CDR3 is TGTGCCAGCAGCTACCAAGCGGGGGGCCCCACATCCTACAATGAGCAGTTCTTC. The full variable domain, with the rest looked up from reference TRBV7-6 and TRBJ2-1, is GAGVSQSPRYKVTKRGQDVALRCDPISGHVSLYWYRQALGQGPEFLTYFNYEAQQDKSGLPNDRFSAERPEGSISTLTIQRTEQRDSAMYRCASSYQAGGPTSYNEQFFGPGTRLTVL.

The V gene is TRBV5-1, the J gene TRBJ2-5, with 12 positions matching TRBD2. V lost 0 bases and J lost 1; bases outside the gene matches: 4. Germline-derived CDR1 and CDR2 are SGHRS and YFSETQ. CDR3 length: 17 amino acids. The CDR3 region has the DNA TGCGCCAGCAGCTTGGGTGGACTAGCGGGGATCCAAGAGACCCAGTACTTC. The encoded protein is CASSLGGLAGIQETQYF.

The J gene is TRBJ1-5, the V gene TRBV5-1; 7 positions match TRBD1. Germline values: CDR1 SGHRS, CDR2 YFSETQ. The CDR3 covers 16 residues. The ends lost 4 bases at V and 4 bases at J; junction bases unmatched: 11. CDR3 nucleotides: TGCGCCAGCAGCCTGACAGGGTACGGTTGGAATCAGCCCCAGCATTTT. It encodes CASSLTGYGWNQPQHF.

In this sample, this clonotype turned up a few times. This rearrangement joins TRBV20-1 to TRBJ1-1; D unresolved. The CDR3 is made up of 15 amino acids. V dropped 0 bases and J dropped 1 base, with 12 bases sitting between them. Germline CDR1 is DFQATT and CDR2 is SNEGSKA (reference sequence). DNA for the CDR3: TGCAGTGCTAGAGAAGGCGACATCTCGAACACTGAAGCTTTCTTT. Translated: CSAREGDISNTEAFF.